The present entry profiles one T cell receptor beta chain with its context. Its antigen is not identified. The data were produced by immunoSEQ multiplex PCR, yet TCRdb's version contains in-frame clones alone and is incomplete. The data contain about 130,000 clones, about 82% of them singletons. The sample is drawn from a study of T cell responses to AZD1222 COVID-19 vaccine. Background on the study: Combined were second doses at about 4 or about 12 weeks.

V was clipped by 5 bases and J by 7 bases; unmatched bases: 5. The CDR3 runs to 13 residues. The germline V gene has CDR1 SGHTA and CDR2 FQGNSA. Points from the study as a whole: Nearly half of the spike-specific TCRs reportedly recognize variant regions that carry no mutations.

J is TRBJ2-1 and V is TRBV7-2; TRBD1 matches at 7 bases. The sequence was collected from an adult in good health. Here the sequenced sample was peripheral blood, taken on day 0 of AZD1222 vaccination. In DNA, the CDR3 is TGTGCCAGCAGCCTGGGACAGCCAAATGAGCAGTTCTTC. This codes for CASSLGQPNEQFF.